Sequencing of this TCR beta chain was carried out in a study of blood T cell repertoires in COVID-19. This clone came up once. Sequencing was performed with immunoSEQ multiplex PCR; in TCRdb, only in-frame clones are kept and a portion is missing. The table shows about 200,000 clones, with around three quarters occurring only once. Sequencing was performed on peripheral blood. The clonotype originates from a woman in her 70s with acute or convalescent COVID-19.

CDR3 DNA: TGTGCCAGCAGCTTGGGGCGGGAAAGCGAGCAGTACGTC. Translated, it gives CASSLGRESEQYV. This rearrangement joins TRBV7-8 to TRBJ2-7; possibly TRBD2 for D (6 bases). V was trimmed by 3 bases and J by 6 bases, leaving 12 bases between them. The CDR3 has 13 amino acids. Germline V gene lookup returns CDR1 SGHVS and CDR2 FQNEAQ.